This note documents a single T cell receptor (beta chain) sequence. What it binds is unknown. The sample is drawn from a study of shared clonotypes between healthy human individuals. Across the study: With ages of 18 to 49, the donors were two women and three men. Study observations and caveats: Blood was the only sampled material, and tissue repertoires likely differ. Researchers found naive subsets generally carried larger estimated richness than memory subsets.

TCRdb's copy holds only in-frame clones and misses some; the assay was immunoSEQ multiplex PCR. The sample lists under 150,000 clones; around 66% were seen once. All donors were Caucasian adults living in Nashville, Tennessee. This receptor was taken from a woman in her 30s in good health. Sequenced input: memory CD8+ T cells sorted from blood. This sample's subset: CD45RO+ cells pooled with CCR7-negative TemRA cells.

The CDR3 region has the DNA TGCGCCAGCAGCTTGGGGGGCTTCCAGGCCTACGAGCAGTACTTC. Translated: CASSLGGFQAYEQYF. The chain employs TRBV5-1 and TRBJ2-7; perhaps TRBD1 as D (5 bases). CDR1 and CDR2 (germline): SGHRS, YFSETQ. The CDR3 has 15 residues. V lost 0 bases and J 2 bases, leaving 12 bases between the germline ends.